One sample yielded the 24 T cell receptor beta chains listed below, sequenced in a study of shared clonotypes between healthy human individuals (dated by TCRdb to the early 2020s). CD8 naive samples consisted of CD45RO-negative cells that were positively selected for CCR7, yielding a CD45RA+CCR7+ population without TemRA cells. The library came from the immunoSEQ multiplex PCR assay. TCRdb holds this immuneACCESS table with in-frame rearrangements only. Some clones are missing; in checked studies, unresolved V genes explain under half, and the rest has no known cause. This sample has 550,000 to 750,000 clones in its table, and roughly 94% of those were observed once. The top ten clones comprise 24% of the sample. Sequencing was carried out using naive CD8+ T cells sorted from blood. The intended sense of this specimen's cell subset or site label: CD45RA+CCR7+. These TCRs come from a man aged 25-45 years in good health.

The chain has TRBV5-4 and TRBJ1-2; maybe TRBD1 (6 bases). Trimming shortened V by 6 bases and J by 4 bases, and 13 bases separated the two germline ends. CDR1 SGHNT and CDR2 YYREEE come from the germline V gene (reference sequence). There are 13 residues in the CDR3. The chain's CDR3 is CASTDRGFYGYTF. The CDR3 coding sequence is TGTGCCAGCACCGATAGGGGGTTCTATGGCTACACCTTC.

The V gene is TRBV5-6, the J gene TRBJ2-7, with D perhaps matching TRBD1 (6 bases). The germline CDR1 and CDR2 sequences are SGHDT and YYEEEE. V lost 0 bases and J lost 4, with 17 bases in between. The CDR3 runs 16 residues. The DNA of the CDR3 is TGTGCCAGCAGCTTGGGGGCGAGGACAGATGCTTACGAGCAGTACTTC. This translates into CASSLGARTDAYEQYF.

This sequence joins TRBV30 and TRBJ1-1, with a weak D call TRBD1 (6 bases). V lost 2 bases to trimming and J lost 3 bases, with 16 bases between them. Germline V gives CDR1 GTSNPN, CDR2 SVGIG (reference sequence). The CDR3 extends over 15 amino acids. This chain's CDR3 is CAWSRWGGADTEAFF. In nucleotides, the CDR3 is TGTGCCTGGAGTCGGTGGGGGGGCGCCGACACTGAAGCTTTCTTT.

The V and J genes are TRBV28 and TRBJ2-1; 9 bases agree with TRBD2. The CDR3 contains 16 residues. The V gene's germline CDR1 is MDHEN and CDR2 SYDVKM. V trimming: 3 bases; J trimming: 7 bases; junction bases outside the gene matches: 10. The DNA for the CDR3 is TGTGCCAGCAGTTTTCTCGGGGCGGGAGGGGCAAATGAGCAGTTCTTC. This sequence encodes CASSFLGAGGANEQFF.

Remarks on this clone: The junction departs from germline at one end; a sequencing error may be responsible. The chain uses TRBV6-5 and TRBJ2-3, with D perhaps TRBD1 (5 bases). Per germline, CDR1 MNHEY and CDR2 SVGAGI. CDR3 length: 14 residues. CDR3 nucleotides: TGTACCAGCAGTTACTCGGCAGGGACAGATACGCAGTATTTT. This translates into CTSSYSAGTDTQYF.

This rearrangement joins TRBV28 to TRBJ2-2, with 7 bases identical to TRBD2. Germline V gene sequence: CDR1 MDHEN, CDR2 SYDVKM. With V trimmed by 2 bases and J by 4 bases, 4 bases remained unmatched. The CDR3 covers 15 residues. The CDR3 bases are TGTGCCAGCAGTTTAAGTTGGGAGGGCACCGGGGAGCTGTTTTTT. It yields the protein CASSLSWEGTGELFF.

Details on this clone: Additional DNA sequences in this sample encode the identical CDR3. V gene TRBV14 combines with J gene TRBJ2-2; no definite D call. Deletions cut 4 bases from V and 2 bases from J, with 2 bases between. This CDR3 comprises 12 residues. Germline CDR1 reads SGHDN; CDR2 reads FVKESK. The CDR3: CASSLNTGELFF. The CDR3 nucleotides are TGTGCCAGCAGCCTTAACACCGGGGAGCTGTTTTTT.

V gene TRBV10-1 combines with J gene TRBJ2-7; 13 nucleotides line up with TRBD2. The CDR3 spans 16 residues. V was pared by 10 bases and J by 7 bases, with 16 bases of the junction left unmatched. Per germline, CDR1 WNHNN and CDR2 SYGVQD (reference sequence). The CDR3 here is CATSRTSGSPSAEQYF. In DNA form, the CDR3 reads TGCGCCACCTCTCGGACTAGCGGGAGCCCATCTGCGGAGCAGTACTTC.

The chain combines TRBV4-3 with TRBJ2-7; D might be TRBD1 (6 bases). Per the germline V gene, CDR1 is LGHNA and CDR2 is YSLEER. This CDR3 contains 14 residues. With 3 bases removed from V and 2 bases from J, the gap between germline ends came to 11 bases. The CDR3 protein is CASSQHREPYEQYF. The CDR3 DNA follows: TGCGCCAGCAGCCAGCACAGGGAACCCTACGAGCAGTACTTC.

In DNA form, the CDR3 reads TGTGCCAGCACCCTCCGCTGGGGCACTGAAGCTTTCTTT. Its translation: CASTLRWGTEAFF. The chain links TRBV7-9 to TRBJ1-1, with D unresolved. CDR3 length: 13 amino acids. Germline V CDR1 and CDR2: SEHNR, FQNEAQ (reference sequence). V was clipped by 7 bases and J by 4 bases, with 13 bases between them.

The chain joins TRBV5-1 to TRBJ2-3; 9 nucleotides line up with TRBD2. This CDR3 has 16 amino acids. Germline V lookup: CDR1 SGHRS, CDR2 YFSETQ. The J segment lost 10 bases and the V segment lost 4 bases, leaving 16 bases of the junction unmatched. CDR3 sequence (DNA): TGCGCCAGCAGCGCTGCCTCTAGCGGGGACCTAGGGGCGCAGTATTTT. As protein: CASSAASSGDLGAQYF. Filled out from reference TRBV5-1 and TRBJ2-3, the complete variable domain reads KAGVTQTPRYLIKTRGQQVTLSCSPISGHRSVSWYQQTPGQGLQFLFEYFSETQRNKGNFPGRFSGRQFSNSRSEMNVSTLELGDSALYLCASSAASSGDLGAQYFGPGTRLTVL.

The V call is TRBV28, the J call TRBJ2-6; D may be TRBD1 (6 bases). The CDR3 covers 17 residues. V lost 4 bases to trimming and J lost 1 base, with 14 bases between them. Germline CDR1 is MDHEN and CDR2 is SYDVKM. The CDR3 region is CASSSPTGRSGANVLTF. For the CDR3, the DNA is TGTGCCAGCAGTTCTCCGACAGGTCGGTCTGGGGCCAACGTCCTGACTTTC.

The gene calls are TRBV6-5 and TRBJ1-1; D remains unclear. Germline loops: CDR1 MNHEY, CDR2 SVGAGI. The CDR3 is made up of 13 amino acids. Between the trimmed V and J ends, which lost 4 bases and 2 bases, there was a span of 8 bases. CDR3 in DNA: TGTGCCAGCAGTTTCTCCGGCAACACTGAAGCTTTCTTT. Residues: CASSFSGNTEAFF.

There are a few counts of this clone. The gene calls are TRBV19 and TRBJ2-1; D possibly corresponds to TRBD2 (6 bases). The germline CDR1 and CDR2 sequences are LNHDA and SQIVND (reference sequence). The CDR3 contains 14 residues. V was cut by 3 bases and J by 7 bases, with 13 bases left in between. The CDR3 nucleotides read TGTGCCAGTAGTATCACCAGTGGAGGGAATGAGCAGTTCTTC. It encodes CASSITSGGNEQFF. The full variable domain, its missing parts supplied by reference TRBV19 and TRBJ2-1, is DGGITQSPKYLFRKEGQNVTLSCEQNLNHDAMYWYRQDPGQGLRLIYYSQIVNDFQKGDIAEGYSVSREKKESFPLTVTSAQKNPTAFYLCASSITSGGNEQFFGPGTRLTVL.

The rearrangement joins TRBV4-3 to TRBJ2-1, with D tentatively TRBD2 (6 bases). V lost 3 bases and J lost 6, with 9 bases in between. Germline V lookup: CDR1 LGHNA, CDR2 YSLEER. This CDR3 is 13 amino acids long. CDR3 nucleotides: TGCGCCAGCAGCCAGGGCGGGGCCAATGAGCAGTTCTTC. This codes for CASSQGGANEQFF.

The chain has TRBV7-3 and TRBJ1-1, with D hard to call. V lost 4 bases to trimming and J lost 1 base, with 7 bases between them. The CDR3 has 13 residues. The V gene's germline CDR1 is SGHTA and CDR2 FQGTGA. The CDR3 nucleotides read TGTGCCAGCAGCTCCGTTACGAACACTGAAGCTTTCTTT. Its translation is CASSSVTNTEAFF.

This chain links TRBV29-1 with TRBJ1-3, with no clear D. The germline gives CDR1 SQVTM, CDR2 ANQGSEA. This CDR3 has 13 amino acids. The V end was cut by 2 bases, the J end by 0 bases, with 5 bases between. The CDR3 DNA is TGCAGCGTTGAACAGGACTCTGGAAACACCATATATTTT. It is translated as CSVEQDSGNTIYF.

The chain couples TRBV28 to TRBJ2-7, with a possible D match to TRBD2 (5 bases). Germline V CDR1 and CDR2: MDHEN, SYDVKM. V lost 5 bases and J 3 bases, leaving 14 bases between the germline ends. This CDR3 has 14 amino acids. The CDR3 loop is CASSNFYGGYEQYF. The CDR3 DNA follows: TGTGCCAGCAGTAATTTCTACGGAGGCTACGAGCAGTACTTC.

V usage is TRBV11-2 and J usage is TRBJ2-5; D unresolved. The assigned J gene may be wrong: the sequence end matches TRBJ2-7 better. The CDR3 is made up of 15 amino acids. Germline loops: CDR1 SGHAT, CDR2 FQNNGV. CDR3 DNA: TGTGCCAGCAGCTTAGATCCGACGCCGACCTACGAGCAGTACTTC. This codes for CASSLDPTPTYEQYF.

The chain links TRBV27 to TRBJ1-5, with 9 bases fitting TRBD1. V lost 6 bases and J lost 0; bases outside the gene matches: 3. The CDR3 runs to 15 residues. Germline CDR1 and CDR2: MNHEY and SMNVEV (reference sequence). CDR3 amino acids: CASRPGQGSNQPQHF. CDR3 sequence (DNA): TGTGCCAGCAGGCCGGGACAGGGTAGCAATCAGCCCCAGCATTTT.

The chain employs TRBV11-2 and TRBJ2-7; D is perhaps TRBD1 (6 bases). This CDR3 is built from 13 residues. V was trimmed by 6 bases and J by 5 bases, leaving 14 bases between them. Germline CDR1 and CDR2: SGHAT and FQNNGV. This CDR3 is CASRVGGFDEQYF. The CDR3 DNA is TGTGCCAGCAGGGTAGGGGGTTTCGACGAGCAGTACTTC.

This chain joins TRBV28 and TRBJ1-5; D gene unclear. Germline CDR1 MDHEN, CDR2 SYDVKM. The V end lost 3 bases, the J end lost 0 bases, and 18 bases lay between the germline ends. CDR3 length: 18 residues. In nucleotides, the CDR3 is TGTGCCAGCAGTTTCTTAATCGGGGTCGTATATAGCAATCAGCCCCAGCATTTT. It encodes CASSFLIGVVYSNQPQHF.

This chain joins TRBV5-1 and TRBJ2-6, with 9 bases fitting TRBD1. Germline V gives CDR1 SGHRS, CDR2 YFSETQ. The J segment lost 4 bases and the V segment lost 2 bases, leaving 7 bases of the junction unmatched. This CDR3 has 17 residues. The CDR3 loop is CASSFGQGSGGANVLTF. CDR3 DNA sequence: TGCGCCAGCAGCTTCGGACAGGGGTCGGGCGGGGCCAACGTCCTGACTTTC.

The genes are TRBV4-3 and TRBJ2-5, with 9 bases lining up with TRBD1. Germline-derived CDR1 and CDR2 are LGHNA and YSLEER. V was pared by 0 bases and J by 5 bases, with 4 bases of the junction left unmatched. The CDR3 consists of 15 residues. The CDR3 sequence: CASSQDMTGGETQYF. In DNA form, the CDR3 reads TGCGCCAGCAGCCAAGATATGACAGGGGGGGAGACCCAGTACTTC.